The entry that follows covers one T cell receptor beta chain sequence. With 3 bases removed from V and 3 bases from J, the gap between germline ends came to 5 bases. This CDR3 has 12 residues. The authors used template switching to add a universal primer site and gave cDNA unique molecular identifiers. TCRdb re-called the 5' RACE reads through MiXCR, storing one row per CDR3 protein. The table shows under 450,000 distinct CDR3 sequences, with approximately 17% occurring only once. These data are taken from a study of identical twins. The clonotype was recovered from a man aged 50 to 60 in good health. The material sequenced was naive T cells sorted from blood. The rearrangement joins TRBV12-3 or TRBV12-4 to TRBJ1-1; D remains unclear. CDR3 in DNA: TGTGCCAGCAGTTTTGAGGACACTGAAGCTTTCTTT. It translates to CASSFEDTEAFF.